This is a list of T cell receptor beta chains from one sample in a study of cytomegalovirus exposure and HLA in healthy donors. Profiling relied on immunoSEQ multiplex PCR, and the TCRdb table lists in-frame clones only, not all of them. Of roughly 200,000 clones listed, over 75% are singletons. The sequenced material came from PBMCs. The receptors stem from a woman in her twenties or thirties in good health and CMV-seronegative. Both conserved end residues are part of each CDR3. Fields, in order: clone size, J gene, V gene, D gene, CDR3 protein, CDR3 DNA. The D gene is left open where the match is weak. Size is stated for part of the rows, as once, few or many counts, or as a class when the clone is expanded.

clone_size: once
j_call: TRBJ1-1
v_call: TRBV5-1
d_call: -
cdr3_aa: CASRRGTGRVEAFF
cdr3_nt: TGCGCCAGCAGAAGGGGGACGGGGAGGGTTGAAGCTTTCTTT

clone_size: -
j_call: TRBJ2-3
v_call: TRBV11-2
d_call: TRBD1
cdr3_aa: CASSLVFQGAEDTQYF
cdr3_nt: TGTGCCAGCAGCTTAGTTTTTCAGGGGGCGGAGGATACGCAGTATTTT

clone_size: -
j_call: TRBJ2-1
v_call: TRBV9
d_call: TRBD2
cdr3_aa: CASSVASSGGAFEQFF
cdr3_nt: TGTGCCAGCAGCGTAGCATCCAGCGGGGGGGCCTTTGAGCAGTTCTTC

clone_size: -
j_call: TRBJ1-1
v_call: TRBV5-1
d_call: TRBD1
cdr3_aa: CASSWGQIGEAFF
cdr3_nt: TGCGCCAGCAGCTGGGGACAGATAGGTGAAGCTTTCTTT

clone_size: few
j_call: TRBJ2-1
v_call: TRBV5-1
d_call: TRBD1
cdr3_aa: CASSLGGQLEQFF
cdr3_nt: TGCGCCAGCAGCTTGGGGGGACAGTTGGAGCAGTTCTTC

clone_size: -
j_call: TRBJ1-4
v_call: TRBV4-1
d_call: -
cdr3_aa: CASSQGGTGRYEKLFF
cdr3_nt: TGCGCCAGCAGCCAAGGCGGCACAGGACGTTATGAAAAACTGTTTTTT

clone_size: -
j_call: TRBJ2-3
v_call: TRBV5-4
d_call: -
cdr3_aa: CASSLDILSTDTQYF
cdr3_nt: TGTGCCAGCAGCTTGGACATTTTAAGCACAGATACGCAGTATTTT

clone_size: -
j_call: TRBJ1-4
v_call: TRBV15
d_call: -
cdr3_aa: CATSRDRGATNEKLFF
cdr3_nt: TGTGCCACCAGCAGAGATCGGGGTGCAACTAATGAAAAACTGTTTTTT

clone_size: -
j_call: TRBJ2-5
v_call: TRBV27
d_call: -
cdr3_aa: CASSRGETQYF
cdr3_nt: TGTGCCAGCTCTCGAGGAGAGACCCAGTACTTC

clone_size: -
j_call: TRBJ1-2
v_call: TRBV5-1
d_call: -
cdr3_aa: CASSSRGGLDGYTF
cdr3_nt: TGCGCCAGCAGCTCCCGGGGGGGCCTAGATGGCTACACCTTC

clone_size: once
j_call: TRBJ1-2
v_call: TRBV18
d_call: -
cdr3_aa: CASSPGQALYGYTF
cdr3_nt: TGTGCCAGCTCTCCCGGTCAGGCCCTCTATGGCTACACCTTC

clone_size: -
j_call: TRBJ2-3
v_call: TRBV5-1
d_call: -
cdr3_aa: CASSLEQGFTDTQYF
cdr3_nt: TGCGCCAGCAGCCTAGAACAGGGTTTTACAGATACGCAGTATTTT

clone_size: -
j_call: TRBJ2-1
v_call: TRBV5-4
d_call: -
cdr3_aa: CASSLASNRGGQFF
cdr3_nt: TGTGCCAGCAGCTTGGCGTCGAACAGGGGAGGGCAGTTCTTC

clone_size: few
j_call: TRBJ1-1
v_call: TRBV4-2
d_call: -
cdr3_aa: CASSHPEGLGVATEAFF
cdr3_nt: TGTGCCAGCAGCCACCCCGAGGGTCTCGGCGTAGCCACTGAAGCTTTCTTT

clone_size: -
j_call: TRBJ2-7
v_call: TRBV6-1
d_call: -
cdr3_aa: CANAGISYEQYF
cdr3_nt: TGTGCCAACGCCGGGATCTCCTACGAGCAGTACTTC

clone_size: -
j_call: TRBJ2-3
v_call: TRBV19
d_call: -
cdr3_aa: CASSPRSPFSTDTQYF
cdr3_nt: TGTGCCAGTAGTCCACGGTCCCCTTTTAGCACAGATACGCAGTATTTT

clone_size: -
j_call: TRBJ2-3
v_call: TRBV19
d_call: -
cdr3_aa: CASSVKRSTDTQYF
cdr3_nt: TGTGCCAGTAGTGTGAAGCGGTCCACAGATACGCAGTATTTT

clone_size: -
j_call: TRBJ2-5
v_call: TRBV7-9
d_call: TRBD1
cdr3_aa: CSSSLRTGASGVRETQYF
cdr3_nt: TGTTCCAGCAGCTTACGGACAGGGGCTAGCGGAGTCAGGGAGACCCAGTACTTC

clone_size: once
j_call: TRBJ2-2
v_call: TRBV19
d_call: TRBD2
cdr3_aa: CASSTTSGSWSGELFF
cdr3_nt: TGTGCCAGTAGTACGACTAGCGGGAGCTGGTCCGGGGAGCTGTTTTTT

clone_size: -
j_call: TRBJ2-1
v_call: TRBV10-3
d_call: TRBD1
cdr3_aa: CAISELWQGAVNEQFF
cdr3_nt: TGTGCCATCAGTGAACTCTGGCAGGGGGCGGTCAATGAGCAGTTCTTC

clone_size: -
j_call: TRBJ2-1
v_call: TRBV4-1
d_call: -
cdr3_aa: CASSQAGLARNNEQFF
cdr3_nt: TGCGCCAGCAGCCAAGCTGGATTAGCGCGAAACAATGAGCAGTTCTTC

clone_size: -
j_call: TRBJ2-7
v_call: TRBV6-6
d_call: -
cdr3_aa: CASTDFWSSYEQYF
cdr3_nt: TGTGCCAGCACGGACTTTTGGAGCTCCTACGAGCAGTACTTC

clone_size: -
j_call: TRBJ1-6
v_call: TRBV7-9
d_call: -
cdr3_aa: CASIPVGPSSYNSPLHF
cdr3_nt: TGTGCCAGCATCCCCGTGGGCCCGAGCTCCTATAATTCACCCCTCCACTTT

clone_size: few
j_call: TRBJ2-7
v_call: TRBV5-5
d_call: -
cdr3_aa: CASSHRESYEQYF
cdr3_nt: TGTGCCAGCAGCCACAGGGAGAGCTACGAGCAGTACTTC

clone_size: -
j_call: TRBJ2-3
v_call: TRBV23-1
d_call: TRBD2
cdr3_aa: CASSHSGLAGDGADTQYF
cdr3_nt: TGCGCCAGCAGTCATTCTGGACTAGCGGGAGATGGCGCAGATACGCAGTATTTT

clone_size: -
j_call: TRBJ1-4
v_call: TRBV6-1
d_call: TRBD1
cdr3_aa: CASSEDRSNEKLFF
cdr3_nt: TGTGCCAGCAGCGAGGACAGGTCTAATGAAAAACTGTTTTTT

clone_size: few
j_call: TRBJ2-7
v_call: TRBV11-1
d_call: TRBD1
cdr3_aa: CASSTWTGAEQYF
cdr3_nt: TGTGCCAGCAGCACATGGACAGGGGCCGAGCAGTACTTC

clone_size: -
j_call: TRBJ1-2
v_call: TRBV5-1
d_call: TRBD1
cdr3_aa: CASSLYGTDSAYGYTF
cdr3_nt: TGCGCCAGCAGCTTGTATGGGACAGATTCCGCCTATGGCTACACCTTC